Sequencing of this T cell receptor (beta chain) was carried out in a study of blood T cells in healthy people across ages. Germline CDR1 reads DFQATT; CDR2 reads SNEGSKA (reference sequence). The CDR3 loop spans 14 amino acids. Trimming pared 3 bases from V and 5 bases from J, leaving 13 bases between. In terms of origin and age, donors were healthy Caucasian individuals from Russia aged 6 to 90. A J-beta primer mix and a sample-barcoded 5' primer were used in a second PCR of about 7 to 12 cycles. Each of the samples gave a minimum of 2.5 million paired-end reads that contained CDR3. TCRdb reanalysed the 5' RACE reads using MiXCR and keeps one entry per CDR3 protein. The profile covers 700,000 to 900,000 distinct CDR3 sequences, with about 55% appearing a single time and roughly two fifths taken by the ten largest.

The gene calls are TRBV20-1 and TRBJ1-4; D not certain. The clonotype was recovered from a man aged 80 or over in good health. The sequencing input was blood. Here the CDR3 DNA reads TGCAGTGCTAGTCCCCCTGGGAGGAATGAAAAACTGTTTTTT. Translating gives CSASPPGRNEKLFF.